What follows are 12 T cell receptor beta chains derived from one specimen sequenced in a study of blood T cell repertoires in COVID-19. The table came from immunoSEQ multiplex PCR; TCRdb's copy has only in-frame clones and leaves some out. The sample records about 250,000 clones, roughly nine tenths being singletons. The sample was peripheral blood. The receptors were sampled from a woman aged 40 to 50 who had recovered from COVID-19.

The table lists this clone with a count of one. The rearrangement uses TRBV27 and TRBJ1-5; D perhaps matches TRBD1 (5 bases). The CDR3 runs 17 residues. Trimming took 6 bases from V and 7 from J, leaving 25 bases between them. Germline CDR1 MNHEY, CDR2 SMNVEV (reference sequence). Here the CDR3 DNA reads TGTGCCAGCAGCCCCATAGGTTCGGTGGGGCAACAACAGCCCCAGCATTTT. Protein: CASSPIGSVGQQQPQHF.

The chain combines TRBV4-2 with TRBJ2-7, with a possible D match to TRBD2 (6 bases). Germline lookup yields CDR1 LGHNA and CDR2 YNFKEQ. This CDR3 region has 13 residues. Trimming took off 2 bases at V and 5 bases at J, with 10 bases between the two ends. The CDR3 here is CASSQTSIDEQYF. CDR3 coding DNA: TGTGCCAGCAGCCAAACTAGCATCGACGAGCAGTACTTC.

The genes are TRBV24-1 and TRBJ2-6; 7 bases match TRBD1. CDR1 is KGHDR and CDR2 is SFDVKD in the germline V gene. V gave up 4 bases and J gave up 4 bases; unmatched junction bases: 12. The CDR3 is made up of 18 amino acids. This chain's CDR3 is CATSDRTRGLAGANVLTF. The CDR3 DNA follows: TGTGCCACCAGTGACCGCACTAGGGGGCTGGCAGGGGCCAACGTCCTGACTTTC.

The chain carries TRBV5-1 and TRBJ1-4; D gene uncertain. Trimming removed 0 bases from V and 8 bases from J, with 8 bases in between. CDR1 SGHRS and CDR2 YFSETQ come from the germline V gene. The CDR3 is 13 residues long. Here the CDR3 DNA reads TGCGCCAGCAGCTTGGGCGGAGGGGAAAAACTGTTTTTT. Encoded protein: CASSLGGGEKLFF. Together with reference TRBV5-1 and TRBJ1-4, the CDR3 gives the full variable domain: KAGVTQTPRYLIKTRGQQVTLSCSPISGHRSVSWYQQTPGQGLQFLFEYFSETQRNKGNFPGRFSGRQFSNSRSEMNVSTLELGDSALYLCASSLGGGEKLFFGSGTQLSVL.

The CDR3 DNA sequence: TGTGCCAGCAGCCAACGACTAGCGGGAGTGGGCCCCTACAATGAGCAGTTCTTC. Translation: CASSQRLAGVGPYNEQFF. The chain employs TRBV3-1 (or the pseudogene TRBV3-2) and TRBJ2-1, with 12 bases matching TRBD2. The CDR3 has 18 amino acids. Germline CDR1 LGHDT, CDR2 YNNKEL (reference sequence). V lost 2 bases to trimming and J lost 2 bases; unmatched junction nucleotides: 7.

The chain has TRBV7-2 and TRBJ2-5; D is ambiguous. This CDR3 spans 13 amino acids. Germline V lookup: CDR1 SGHTA, CDR2 FQGNSA. V lost 7 bases to trimming and J lost 4 bases, with 13 bases between them. Here the CDR3 reads CASTDEAPETQYF. Written as DNA, the CDR3 is TGTGCCAGCACCGATGAGGCCCCAGAGACCCAGTACTTC.

To note about this clone: An end of the junction differs from the germline gene, which may be a read error. The genes are TRBV12-3 or TRBV12-4 and TRBJ1-4, with D possibly matching TRBD1 (5 bases). The CDR3 sequence is 12 residues long. CDR3 in amino acids: CASSPDSLETVF. CDR3 sequence (DNA): TGTGCCAGCAGTCCCGACAGCCTTGAGACAGTTTTT.

The chain combines TRBV18 with TRBJ1-3, with TRBD1 as a possible D gene (6 bases). Germline CDR1 is KGHSH and CDR2 is LQKENI. The CDR3 extends over 15 amino acids. Trimming cost V 1 base and J 5 bases, with 12 bases left between them. The CDR3: CASSPQQGSRNTIYF. DNA for the CDR3: TGTGCCAGCTCACCACAGCAGGGGAGTCGAAACACCATATATTTT.

A single count supports this clone. The chain's CDR3 is CASSPGQALYGYTF. In nucleotides, the CDR3 is TGTGCCAGCTCCCCCGGACAGGCGCTCTATGGCTACACCTTC. V usage is TRBV18 and J usage is TRBJ1-2; 7 nucleotides line up with TRBD1. The junction had 8 bases not matched to a gene; V was cut back by 6 bases and J by 4 bases. Germline V gene sequence: CDR1 KGHSH, CDR2 LQKENI. The CDR3 runs 14 residues.

V usage is TRBV14 and J usage is TRBJ2-1; maybe TRBD2 (6 bases). The germline V gene encodes CDR1 SGHDN and CDR2 FVKESK. V gave up 4 bases and J gave up 6 bases, with 10 bases separating them. The CDR3 has 13 amino acids. CDR3 protein: CASSRTNTNEQFF. The CDR3 coding sequence is TGTGCCAGCAGCCGGACTAACACCAATGAGCAGTTCTTC.

The chain joins TRBV5-1 to TRBJ2-5, with TRBD2 matching 7 bases. The germline gives CDR1 SGHRS, CDR2 YFSETQ. This CDR3 spans 15 amino acids. With V trimmed by 4 bases and J by 5 bases, 11 bases remained unmatched. The CDR3 DNA is TGCGCCAGCAGCCGCAGCGGGGCCGGGGGGGAGACCCAGTACTTC. Protein sequence: CASSRSGAGGETQYF.

Details on this clone: One junction end does not reproduce the germline sequence, and a read error may be involved. This CDR3 reads CASSQDLAGGETFF. The CDR3 DNA follows: TGCGCCAGCAGCCAAGACCTGGCAGGGGGTGAAACTTTCTTT. This sequence joins TRBV4-1 and TRBJ1-1; 7 bases align to TRBD1. Germline V gene sequence: CDR1 MGHRA, CDR2 YSYEKL. The CDR3 consists of 14 residues.